The TCR beta chain described here comes from a study of regulatory T cells in long-lasting Graves disease (dated by TCRdb to the early 2020s). In the study overall: Newly diagnosed Graves' disease patients had taken antithyroid drugs for less than 3 months. Peripheral blood TCR sequencing and RNA sequencing compared persistent Graves' disease patients with newly diagnosed Graves' disease patients. The study was registered as a clinical trial and conducted in China. A total of roughly 35 samples underwent TCR sequencing: approximately 13 from persistent and about 20 from newly diagnosed Graves' disease patients.

Interpreted using the paper, the time point label stands for: newly diagnosed GD, antithyroid drugs for less than 3 months. RNA was extracted from PBMCs in TRIzol for both TCR sequencing and RNA sequencing. The diagnosis of Graves' disease was made according to American Thyroid Association guidelines. Patients were recruited from an endocrinology department in Xi'an, China. From each patient, 7.5 to 9.5 milliliters of peripheral blood was collected into an EDTA anticoagulant tube. Ficoll Paque Plus density gradient separation was used to isolate PBMCs, and no further T cell sorting was performed. An Agilent 2100 Bioanalyzer and agarose gel were used to assess RNA quality, and a NanoDrop 2000 was used to measure RNA concentration. What the work shows at the level of the full study, not this receptor alone: Sequencing and analysis were restricted to the TCR beta chain. Persistent patients shared more public clonotypes among themselves (2,741) than newly diagnosed patients did (about 900). As a limitation, the authors acknowledged that the small sample size may reduce accuracy. Peripheral blood alone was examined, since thyroid tissue, which constituted the primary lesion, could not be accessed. Persistent disease showed preferential use of TRBV28, TRBJ1-2 and TRBJ2-5, whereas newly diagnosed disease favored TRBV20-1 and TRBJ2-1. Persistent Graves' disease patients showed lower TCR Shannon entropy and fewer highly expanded clones than newly diagnosed patients, suggesting clonal expansion.

The CDR3 holds 15 amino acids from the cysteine to the phenylalanine. Just CDR3 DNA is preserved here, 45 bases in frame from base 1. The germline V gene encodes CDR1 SGHRS and CDR2 YFSETQ. V loses 4 bases at its end and J loses 3 bases; junction bases beyond the gene matches: 6. This clonotype was observed at least ten times. Its target antigen remains unknown. No much larger clone is present one base from it, and per-base qualities are unavailable. Library method: multiplex PCR. Instrument on record: Illumina HiSeq 4000. TCR beta libraries were built with iRepertoire HTBI primers and Arm-PCR amplification of CDR3 regions. Before sequencing, the PCR products underwent gel purification. The paper's data handling went like this. A total of some 60 TRBV and 14 TRBJ segments were identified across samples and were used for gene usage analysis of CDR3 amino acid clonotypes. COPE and FqMerger were used to merge filtered high-quality paired reads into contigs. Contigs were aligned with BLAST to IMGT TRBV, TRBD and TRBJ reference genes, and CDR3 was defined per IMGT. Any clonotype with a frequency above 0.1% was counted as a highly expanded clone. Shannon entropy served as the measure of repertoire diversity, while the Gini coefficient captured V-J evenness. Public clonotypes were defined as clonotypes shared by more than one individual. TCRdb reran the public reads through fastp at Q25 and MiXCR, keeping productive beta chains. Each entry merges the rows of one CDR3 protein and shows their most common DNA and genes. These V and J calls derive from TCRdb rather than the authors' analysis. Here the sample has roughly 420,000 distinct CDR3 sequences; approximately 16% occur a single time. The ten top clones hold roughly 10% of the sample.

These data also formed part of another study, on T cells in Graves' hyperthyroidism and ophthalmopathy. In that second paper, the authors write: Stable Graves' hyperthyroidism was defined as the absence of progression to ophthalmopathy over 18 months of follow-up. Hyperthyroidism patients were newly diagnosed, with disease duration under 2 months, and aged 18 to 65 years. The study excluded patients with uncontrolled infections, other autoimmune diseases, pregnancy or lactation. Diagnoses were based on clinical symptoms, serum thyroxine and TRAb, thyroid ultrasound and orbital computed tomography. The first round of RT-PCR for the TCR CDR3 was performed with the HTBI primer set and the Qiagen OneStep RT-PCR kit. Most expanded thyroid clonotypes (frequency above 0.001) were also detected in blood, a finding suggesting that blood repertoires may reflect thyroid immune responses. A 13 V-J signature model separated ophthalmopathy from stable hyperthyroidism, with approximately 87% sensitivity and approximately 81% specificity in cross-validation and 80%/75% in testing. In validation, the model predicted progression to ophthalmopathy a median of about 6 months before onset, with approximately 68% sensitivity and about 72% specificity. A discovery cohort of around 100 patients, roughly 43 with Graves' ophthalmopathy and 55 to 65 with stable Graves' hyperthyroidism, was used to find distinguishing TCR V-J signatures. An independent validation cohort of under 20 hyperthyroidism patients and more than 15 patients who later progressed to ophthalmopathy tested prospective prediction of ophthalmopathy. The 85 to 100 discovery patients were randomly split 7:3 into training and test sets. The study also compared thyroid tissue and blood T-cell repertoires from a handful of Graves' hyperthyroidism patients. After blood sampling, hyperthyroidism patients were treated with methimazole at a starting dose of 30 mg daily, and ophthalmopathy patients were treated with high-dose intravenous methylprednisolone. A second multiplex PCR round built the libraries, followed by size selection and purification. Sequencing of the libraries was done on an Illumina HiSeq2000 using paired-end 100 bp reads. SOAPnuke was used to process the raw data, removing reads that contained adapters or uncalled bases, had a mean Phred below 15, or lacked an exact match to the constant primer or identifier. High-quality paired reads were merged with COPE v1.2.5, and unique nucleotide sequences were defined as clonotypes. MiTCR v1.1 was used to align clonotypes to the IMGT TRBV, TRBD and TRBJ reference segments. The analysis included only V-J combinations with a frequency above 0.0001, which together covered about 99% of the repertoires. The TCS score was defined as F50 (clonal expansion) divided by E x V (chaos), with BLOSUM62-based TCRdist calculated between CDR3 peptides within each V-J. Welch's t-statistics and random forest reduced several hundred V-J features to about 13, which were used in a naive Bayes classifier (R e1071). Sample size was not statistically predetermined, and blinding of investigators to group allocation was not performed. The paper reports TCR Vbeta CDR3 sequencing of more than 120 peripheral blood samples: approximately 43 ophthalmopathy, roughly 80 hyperthyroidism and around 17 progressor patients.

The receptor was isolated from a woman aged 25 to 39 with Graves disease. Donor details come from another sample of the same person, matched by shared clones. The specimen comprised peripheral blood mononuclear cells (PBMCs), sampled at new diagnosis, from a patient treated with antithyroid drugs. The chain joins TRBV5-1 to TRBJ2-7; 11 bases in the junction line up with TRBD2. The DNA sequence is as follows: TGCGCCAGCAGCGAGGAGCTAGCGGGAGGCTACGAGCAGTACTTC. Its protein reads: CASSEELAGGYEQYF.